This T cell receptor (beta chain) was recovered during a study of blood T cell repertoires in COVID-19. Across the whole study: Collection of acute and convalescent COVID-19 samples took place in the United States, Italy and Spain. T cells, B-cell-depleted T cells, or PBMCs provided the cDNA or gDNA that served as material.

This CDR3 is 12 amino acids long. Germline V gene lookup returns CDR1 SNHLY and CDR2 FYNNEI. The V end lost 6 bases, the J end lost 0 bases, and 4 bases lay between the germline ends. Methods used by the authors: How many nucleated cells were present was estimated from reference gene primer amplification. The protocol was immunoSEQ multiplex PCR, while the TCRdb copy is restricted to in-frame clones and leaves out a portion. V, J and clone size reflect that table, while D and trimming were determined from the DNA. The table lists about 50,000 clones, around 92% of them singletons. The rearrangement links TRBV2 to TRBJ2-3, with no clear D. The clonotype was recovered from a man in his forties or fifties with active COVID-19. The specimen sequenced was peripheral blood. The CDR3 spells CASRTSTDTQYF. Here the CDR3 DNA reads TGTGCCAGCAGGACTAGCACAGATACGCAGTATTTT.